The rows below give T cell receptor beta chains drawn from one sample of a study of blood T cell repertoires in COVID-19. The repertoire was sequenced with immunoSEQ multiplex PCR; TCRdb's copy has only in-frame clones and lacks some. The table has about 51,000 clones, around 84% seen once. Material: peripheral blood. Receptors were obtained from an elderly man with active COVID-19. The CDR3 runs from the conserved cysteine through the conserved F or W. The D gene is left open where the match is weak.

CDR3 protein: CATSRDLTSGENYNEQFF
V gene: TRBV15
J gene: TRBJ2-1
D gene: TRBD2

CDR3 protein: CASSIDREDYEQYF
V gene: TRBV19
J gene: TRBJ2-7
D gene: .

CDR3 protein: CASSAGQSNQPQHF
V gene: TRBV7-9
J gene: TRBJ1-5
D gene: TRBD1

CDR3 protein: CASSSGQTTSYSYEQYF
V gene: TRBV5-1
J gene: TRBJ2-7
D gene: TRBD1

CDR3 protein: CASSGSGGEQYF
V gene: TRBV9
J gene: TRBJ2-7
D gene: .

CDR3 protein: CASSLAGQYNEQFF
V gene: TRBV18
J gene: TRBJ2-1
D gene: TRBD2

CDR3 protein: CASSIGDRQYNEQFF
V gene: TRBV19
J gene: TRBJ2-1
D gene: TRBD1

CDR3 protein: CASSPTGGGYNTGELFF
V gene: TRBV7-2
J gene: TRBJ2-2
D gene: TRBD2

CDR3 protein: CASSPTGYGYTF
V gene: TRBV18
J gene: TRBJ1-2
D gene: .

CDR3 protein: CASSRVTLPSYNEQFF
V gene: TRBV4-3
J gene: TRBJ2-1
D gene: .

CDR3 protein: CASSYVRTGGNYGYTF
V gene: TRBV6-5
J gene: TRBJ1-2
D gene: TRBD1

CDR3 protein: CASRGTSSGEQFF
V gene: TRBV11-3
J gene: TRBJ2-1
D gene: .

CDR3 protein: CASSLGGSRANEQYF
V gene: TRBV7-2
J gene: TRBJ2-7
D gene: .

CDR3 protein: CASSLKTSGASPLHF
V gene: TRBV7-2
J gene: TRBJ1-6
D gene: .

CDR3 protein: CASSPPGGEQFF
V gene: TRBV11-2
J gene: TRBJ2-1
D gene: .

CDR3 protein: CASSLSPENEQFF
V gene: TRBV7-3
J gene: TRBJ2-1
D gene: .

CDR3 protein: CASSFGTGGISDTQYF
V gene: TRBV7-6
J gene: TRBJ2-3
D gene: TRBD1

CDR3 protein: CASSLPRTSPGNTIYF
V gene: TRBV11-3
J gene: TRBJ1-3
D gene: .

CDR3 protein: CSVFFRVDTEAFF
V gene: TRBV29-1
J gene: TRBJ1-1
D gene: .

CDR3 protein: CASSRGSVDGYTF
V gene: TRBV19
J gene: TRBJ1-2
D gene: .

CDR3 protein: CASSYRGYEKLFF
V gene: TRBV27
J gene: TRBJ1-4
D gene: TRBD1

CDR3 protein: CASSLGTSGGTDTQYF
V gene: TRBV7-6
J gene: TRBJ2-3
D gene: TRBD2

CDR3 protein: CASSFPKGQTGMNTEAFF
V gene: TRBV28
J gene: TRBJ1-1
D gene: .

CDR3 protein: CASSSPGQGAGNEQFF
V gene: TRBV19
J gene: TRBJ2-1
D gene: TRBD1

CDR3 protein: CASSYSATSFSGYNEQFF
V gene: TRBV6-2/TRBV6-3
J gene: TRBJ2-1
D gene: TRBD2

CDR3 protein: CASSLLRGLAGDNEQFF
V gene: TRBV14
J gene: TRBJ2-1
D gene: TRBD2

CDR3 protein: CASSLERGLSYGYTF
V gene: TRBV7-2
J gene: TRBJ1-2
D gene: TRBD1

CDR3 protein: CASSVHGGTKSYEQYF
V gene: TRBV9
J gene: TRBJ2-7
D gene: TRBD2

CDR3 protein: CASSGPVSSGEETQYF
V gene: TRBV9
J gene: TRBJ2-5
D gene: TRBD2

CDR3 protein: CASRPGTGGNTIYF
V gene: TRBV5-1
J gene: TRBJ1-3
D gene: TRBD1

CDR3 protein: CASSPRDRSYGYTF
V gene: TRBV7-3
J gene: TRBJ1-2
D gene: TRBD1

CDR3 protein: CASSQGAYGYTF
V gene: TRBV3-1/TRBV3-2
J gene: TRBJ1-2
D gene: .

CDR3 protein: CASSSTAALTNYGYTF
V gene: TRBV7-9
J gene: TRBJ1-2
D gene: .

CDR3 protein: CASTVQGPFAEAFF
V gene: TRBV28
J gene: TRBJ1-1
D gene: .

CDR3 protein: CASSSVPPGVETQYF
V gene: TRBV27
J gene: TRBJ2-5
D gene: .

CDR3 protein: CASRPGTSGRVSFNEQFF
V gene: TRBV2
J gene: TRBJ2-1
D gene: TRBD2

CDR3 protein: CASSFEDYYGYTF
V gene: TRBV7-9
J gene: TRBJ1-2
D gene: .

CDR3 protein: CAIRTGGDNEQFF
V gene: TRBV10-3
J gene: TRBJ2-1
D gene: .

CDR3 protein: CATTGTSGSGEQYF
V gene: TRBV15
J gene: TRBJ2-7
D gene: TRBD2

CDR3 protein: CASSSFIGRGDYGYTF
V gene: TRBV7-9
J gene: TRBJ1-2
D gene: .

CDR3 protein: CASSLATDYGYTF
V gene: TRBV12-3/TRBV12-4
J gene: TRBJ1-2
D gene: .

CDR3 protein: CASSPGNRGLHSGNTIYF
V gene: TRBV7-8
J gene: TRBJ1-3
D gene: TRBD1

CDR3 protein: CASSPGQGVNTGELFF
V gene: TRBV7-8
J gene: TRBJ2-2
D gene: TRBD1

CDR3 protein: CASSLNGQNTEAFF
V gene: TRBV13
J gene: TRBJ1-1
D gene: .

CDR3 protein: CASSLDWTENTGELFF
V gene: TRBV27
J gene: TRBJ2-2
D gene: .

CDR3 protein: CASSLRTDYGYTF
V gene: TRBV28
J gene: TRBJ1-2
D gene: .

CDR3 protein: CASSHVGQGGSRETQYF
V gene: TRBV4-3
J gene: TRBJ2-5
D gene: TRBD1

CDR3 protein: CASSTGSGILCTGELFF
V gene: TRBV21-1
J gene: TRBJ2-2
D gene: .

CDR3 protein: CASRKPGQGADEQYF
V gene: TRBV6-5
J gene: TRBJ2-7
D gene: TRBD1